This TCR beta chain was observed in a study of tumor-infiltrating lymphocytes in primary liver carcinoma. Study information: The tumors, T1-T3 N0M0 lesions, were about 4 to 11 cm across.

The researchers produced TCR beta cDNA from about 510 ng total RNA with a constant-region primer. Three nested multiplex PCR rounds of slightly modified ARM-PCR generated TCR beta libraries. Rounds one and two of PCR, each of about 10 cycles, were primed with TRBV1-TRBV30 forward primers and a C-beta reverse primer. TCRdb ran MiXCR on the multiplex PCR reads and lists one entry per CDR3 protein. The table includes approximately 190,000 distinct CDR3 sequences, approximately 80% detected once. Co-extraction yielded RNA and DNA from around 20-30 mg of unsorted bulk tissue. The CDR3 has 17 amino acids. The germline V gene has CDR1 LGHNA and CDR2 YNFKEQ. Of note for this clonotype: An end of the junction differs from the germline gene, which may be a read error.

The TCR was taken from a man aged 40-50 years with primary liver carcinoma and hepatitis B virus infection. The V call is TRBV4-2, the J call TRBJ2-4, with 7 bases matching TRBD2. What was sequenced was tumor tissue from primary liver carcinoma. CDR3 nucleotides: TGTACCAGCAGCCAAGGTGCGGGGCTAGCGGAAAAAAACATTCAGTACTTC. It yields the protein CTSSQGAGLAEKNIQYF.